Following are 24 T cell receptor beta chains from one sample sequenced in a study of neurological immune-mediated disorders. TCRdb fed the 5' RACE reads into MiXCR, producing one record per CDR3 protein. The table has about 71,000 distinct CDR3 sequences, roughly an eighth seen once; the top ten hold roughly 4.5%. Time point noted: longitudinal time-point 1 (baseline). The sample comprised PBMCs. The receptor source for this set is a female donor with HTLV-1-associated myelopathy (HAM/TSP).

This clonotype was found many times. The CDR3 region has the DNA TGCAGTGCTAGGGGCCTCACAGGGGTGGGCACTGAAGCTTTCTTT. This translates into CSARGLTGVGTEAFF. The chain joins TRBV20-1 to TRBJ1-1; 7 bases map to TRBD1. Germline V gene lookup returns CDR1 DFQATT and CDR2 SNEGSKA (reference sequence). The length of the CDR3 is 15 residues. The V segment lost 3 bases and the J segment 4 bases; nucleotides outside the gene matches: 11.

This clonotype was counted ten times or more. The V and J genes are TRBV20-1 and TRBJ2-1; D is ambiguous. The V and J ends lost 4 bases and 7 bases respectively, with 8 bases between them. The CDR3 runs to 11 residues. Germline CDR1 is DFQATT and CDR2 is SNEGSKA (reference sequence). The CDR3 DNA sequence: TGCAGTGCTAAGGCTAGGAATGAGCAGTTCTTC. Translated, it gives CSAKARNEQFF.

This clonotype was seen repeatedly, ten times or more. This chain links TRBV5-1 with TRBJ1-2; the match to TRBD1 covers 7 bases. There are 15 residues in the CDR3. The germline CDR1 and CDR2 sequences are SGHRS and YFSETQ. The V gene end was trimmed by 4 bases and the J gene end by 2 bases; junction bases not matched to a gene: 8. The DNA of the CDR3 is TGCGCCAGCAGCCCTCTGACAGGGCTCAACTATGGCTACACCTTC. Translated: CASSPLTGLNYGYTF.

This clonotype was observed at least ten times. The chain joins TRBV7-9 to TRBJ2-1; D perhaps matches TRBD1 (6 bases). V lost 5 bases and J 6 bases, leaving 14 bases between the germline ends. Germline V gives CDR1 SEHNR, CDR2 FQNEAQ (reference sequence). The CDR3 consists of 14 residues. For the CDR3, the DNA is TGTGCCAGCAGCGCATCCGGGACACGCAATGAGCAGTTCTTC. The encoded protein is CASSASGTRNEQFF. The whole variable domain, remainder taken from reference TRBV7-9 and TRBJ2-1, is DTGVSQNPRHKITKRGQNVTFRCDPISEHNRLYWYRQTLGQGPEFLTYFQNEAQLEKSRLLSDRFSAERPKGSFSTLEIQRTEQGDSAMYLCASSASGTRNEQFFGPGTRLTVL.

The chain employs TRBV5-1 and TRBJ2-6; D gene unclear. This CDR3 is 15 amino acids long. Per germline, CDR1 SGHRS and CDR2 YFSETQ. V gave up 1 base and J gave up 2 bases, with 7 bases separating them. CDR3 nucleotide sequence: TGCGCCAGCAGCTTGTTCAGCACTGGGGCCAACGTCCTGACTTTC. Protein product: CASSLFSTGANVLTF.

This chain uses TRBV5-1 with TRBJ2-5; the match to TRBD2 covers 10 bases. This CDR3 is built from 14 residues. With V trimmed by 2 bases and J by 5 bases, 3 bases remained unmatched. Germline loops: CDR1 SGHRS, CDR2 YFSETQ. The CDR3 nucleotides are TGCGCCAGCAGCTTAGCGGGGGGGCGTGAGACCCAGTACTTC. Residues: CASSLAGGRETQYF.

The CDR3 nucleotides are TGCGCCAGCAGCTTGGTTACAGCCGCCTACGAGCAGTACTTC. Its translation: CASSLVTAAYEQYF. The rearrangement links TRBV5-1 to TRBJ2-7; D remains ambiguous. Trimming took 0 bases from V and 2 from J, leaving 9 bases between them. Germline assignment: CDR1 SGHRS and CDR2 YFSETQ. This CDR3 has 14 residues. Together with reference TRBV5-1 and TRBJ2-7, the CDR3 gives the full variable domain: KAGVTQTPRYLIKTRGQQVTLSCSPISGHRSVSWYQQTPGQGLQFLFEYFSETQRNKGNFPGRFSGRQFSNSRSEMNVSTLELGDSALYLCASSLVTAAYEQYFGPGTRLTVT.

In this sample, this clonotype turned up many times. The chain recombines TRBV5-1 with TRBJ1-3, with unresolved D. There are 12 residues in the CDR3. Germline assignment: CDR1 SGHRS and CDR2 YFSETQ. V gave up 6 bases and J gave up 3 bases, with 7 bases separating them. The CDR3 DNA reads TGCGCCAGCATAGGGAGTGGAAACACCATATATTTT. Translation: CASIGSGNTIYF.

In its sample, this clonotype was seen many times. The chain employs TRBV5-1 and TRBJ2-1; 9 bases align to TRBD2. Trimming cost V 4 bases and J 7 bases; bases outside gene matches: 9. The CDR3 runs to 15 residues. Per germline, CDR1 SGHRS and CDR2 YFSETQ. Here the CDR3 reads CASSPYSGGGNEQFF. For the CDR3, the DNA is TGCGCCAGCAGCCCTTATAGCGGGGGCGGGAATGAGCAGTTCTTC.

This clonotype was observed at least ten times. This chain uses TRBV5-1 with TRBJ1-1; 7 nucleotides match TRBD1. J was trimmed by 8 bases and V by 4 bases; bases with no gene match: 14. Germline loops: CDR1 SGHRS, CDR2 YFSETQ. This CDR3 is built from 15 residues. CDR3 sequence (DNA): TGCGCCAGCAGCCCCACTGTAACAGGGGCGGCCGAAGCTTTCTTT. Its protein is CASSPTVTGAAEAFF.

This clonotype turned up a few times. The chain combines TRBV5-1 with TRBJ2-2; a possible D gene is TRBD1 (5 bases). The CDR3 sequence is 15 residues long. Germline CDR1 and CDR2: SGHRS and YFSETQ. V lost 0 bases to trimming and J lost 2 bases, with 8 bases between them. The CDR3 nucleotides are TGCGCCAGCAGCTTGGACGGACACAACACCGGGGAGCTGTTTTTT. Its translation: CASSLDGHNTGELFF.

The V call is TRBV5-5, the J call TRBJ2-7; D perhaps matches TRBD1 (6 bases). In germline, CDR1 is SGHKS, CDR2 YYEKEE (reference sequence). The CDR3 contains 17 residues. V was pared by 0 bases and J by 4 bases, with 20 bases between. In DNA, the CDR3 is TGTGCCAGCAGCTTGGCGGCAGGGGCCCAAAGGGGATACGAGCAGTACTTC. This encodes CASSLAAGAQRGYEQYF.

This clonotype occurred many times. This chain joins TRBV5-8 and TRBJ2-5, with D perhaps TRBD2 (5 bases). The CDR3 has 13 residues. Germline loops: CDR1 SGHTS, CDR2 YDEGEE. V lost 2 bases, J lost 9 bases, and 14 bases lay in between. CDR3 DNA: TGTGCCAGCAGCTTTGGGGAGCCCGGGGCCCAGTACTTC. Translating it yields CASSFGEPGAQYF.

This clonotype was observed at least ten times. This rearrangement joins TRBV5-1 to TRBJ2-7; 8 bases fit TRBD2. With V trimmed by 2 bases and J by 0 bases, 1 base remained unmatched. Germline loops: CDR1 SGHRS, CDR2 YFSETQ. CDR3 length: 14 amino acids. CDR3 in amino acids: CASSFSGSSYEQYF. For the CDR3, the DNA is TGCGCCAGCAGCTTCAGCGGGAGCTCCTACGAGCAGTACTTC.

A remark on this clonotype: With a much larger clone just one base away, this may be a read error. This chain uses TRBV5-6 with TRBJ2-3, with 11 bases aligning to TRBD2. The CDR3 sequence is 14 residues long. Germline V gene lookup returns CDR1 SGHDT and CDR2 YYEEEE. The junction had 7 bases not matched to a gene; V was cut back by 5 bases and J by 8 bases. The CDR3 spells CASRTSGGVGTQYF. The DNA of the CDR3 is TGTGCCAGCAGAACTAGCGGGGGCGTGGGTACGCAGTATTTT.

At least ten counts were recorded for this clonotype. V and J are TRBV7-9 and TRBJ2-7; TRBD1 agrees at 11 bases. The germline CDR1 and CDR2 sequences are SEHNR and FQNEAQ (reference sequence). The CDR3 totals 15 residues. V lost 5 bases to trimming and J lost 3 bases; unmatched junction nucleotides: 6. The CDR3, as DNA: TGTGCCAGCAGCGCACCGGGACAGGGGGTCTACGAGCAGTACTTC. It encodes CASSAPGQGVYEQYF. Using reference TRBV7-9 and TRBJ2-7 for the parts outside the CDR3, the full variable domain is DTGVSQNPRHKITKRGQNVTFRCDPISEHNRLYWYRQTLGQGPEFLTYFQNEAQLEKSRLLSDRFSAERPKGSFSTLEIQRTEQGDSAMYLCASSAPGQGVYEQYFGPGTRLTVT.

This clonotype was detected ten times or more. V gene TRBV24-1 combines with J gene TRBJ2-2, with D uncertain. Germline V gene sequence: CDR1 KGHDR, CDR2 SFDVKD. V was clipped by 5 bases and J by 7 bases, with 10 bases between them. This CDR3 is 13 amino acids long. This CDR3 is CATSGYGHGELFF. For the CDR3, the DNA is TGTGCCACCAGTGGTTACGGGCACGGGGAGCTGTTTTTT.

This clonotype was detected many times. The rearrangement joins TRBV5-1 to TRBJ2-1, with TRBD2 matching over 7 bases. CDR1 is SGHRS, CDR2 YFSETQ, per germline. CDR3 length: 15 residues. After removal of 0 bases from V and 4 bases from J, the junction contained 4 bases not matched to a gene. CDR3 sequence (DNA): TGCGCCAGCAGCTTGGGACCGGGGGGATACAATGAGCAGTTCTTC. Translating gives CASSLGPGGYNEQFF.

This clonotype was counted ten times or more. The V gene is TRBV6-5, the J gene TRBJ2-1; a weak D match, TRBD2 (6 bases). Trimming left V 1 base short and J 6 bases short, with 10 bases between. The germline V gene has CDR1 MNHEY and CDR2 SVGAGI. This CDR3 is built from 14 residues. The CDR3 reads CASSYFRTTNEQFF. The CDR3 DNA reads as TGTGCCAGCAGTTACTTCAGGACTACCAATGAGCAGTTCTTC.

The J gene is TRBJ2-3, the V gene TRBV4-2; no reliable D call. The CDR3 runs 14 residues. Trimming cost V 2 bases and J 4 bases, with 10 bases left between them. In germline, CDR1 is LGHNA, CDR2 YNFKEQ. As DNA, the CDR3 is TGTGCCAGCAGCCAAAGATACCCATCAGATACGCAGTATTTT. It is translated as CASSQRYPSDTQYF.

Relative to its sample, this clonotype is medium-sized. CDR3 amino acids: CASSEGGYEQYF. The CDR3 DNA reads TGTGCCAGCAGTGAAGGGGGCTACGAGCAGTACTTC. The chain uses TRBV25-1 and TRBJ2-7; D could derive from TRBD1 or TRBD2 (5 bases each). Trimming took 2 bases from V and 3 from J, leaving 5 bases between them. The CDR3 runs to 12 residues. Germline assignment: CDR1 MGHDK and CDR2 SYGVNS.

There are many counts of this clonotype. The V gene is TRBV5-1, the J gene TRBJ2-3; D possibly corresponds to TRBD1 (5 bases). The CDR3 is made up of 15 amino acids. The V gene's germline CDR1 is SGHRS and CDR2 YFSETQ. V shed 0 bases and J shed 0 bases, with 8 bases lying between them. DNA for the CDR3: TGCGCCAGCAGCTTGGGACAGTTTAGCACAGATACGCAGTATTTT. This encodes CASSLGQFSTDTQYF.

This clonotype was seen at least ten times. This rearrangement joins TRBV5-1 to TRBJ1-1, with TRBD1 identical over 7 bases. CDR1 SGHRS and CDR2 YFSETQ come from the germline V gene. The length of the CDR3 is 12 residues. The V and J ends lost 5 bases and 8 bases, in that order; junction bases with no gene match: 6. The chain's CDR3 is CASRDTGEEAFF. CDR3 DNA sequence: TGCGCCAGCAGGGATACAGGGGAGGAAGCTTTCTTT.

This clonotype was recorded a few times. V usage is TRBV21-1 and J usage is TRBJ2-1; TRBD2 is the table's D call, not checked against the DNA. TRBV21-1 is a pseudogene segment. The CDR3 is 16 amino acids. CDR3 amino acids: CSSSKPSGLAYNEQFF. The CDR3 DNA sequence: TGTTCTAGCAGCAAACCTTCGGGACTCGCCTACAATGAGCAGTTCTTC.